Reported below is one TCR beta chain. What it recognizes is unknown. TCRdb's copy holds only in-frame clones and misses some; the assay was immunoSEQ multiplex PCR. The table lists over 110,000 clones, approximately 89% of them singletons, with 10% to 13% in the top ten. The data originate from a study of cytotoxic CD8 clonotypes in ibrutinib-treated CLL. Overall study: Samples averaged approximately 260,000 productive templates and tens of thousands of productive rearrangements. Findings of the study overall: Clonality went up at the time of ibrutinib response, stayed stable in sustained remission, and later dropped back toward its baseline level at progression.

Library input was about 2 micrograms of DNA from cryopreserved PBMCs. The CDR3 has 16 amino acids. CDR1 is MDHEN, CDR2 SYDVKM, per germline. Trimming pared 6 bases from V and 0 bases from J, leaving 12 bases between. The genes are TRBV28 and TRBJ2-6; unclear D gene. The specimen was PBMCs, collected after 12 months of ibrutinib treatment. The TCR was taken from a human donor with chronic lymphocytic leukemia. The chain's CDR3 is CASRETIVSGANVLTF. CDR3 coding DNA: TGTGCCAGCAGGGAAACGATCGTCTCTGGGGCCAACGTCCTGACTTTC.